This TCR beta chain was profiled in a study of OX40 agonist ivuxolimab in advanced cancers. Patients had blood sampled at baseline and again on cycle 4 day 1 and cycle 7 day 1. This CDR3 is 14 amino acids long. With 4 bases removed from V and 7 bases from J, the gap between germline ends came to 14 bases. Looked up from germline, CDR1 is MDHEN and CDR2 is SYDVKM. This clone was seen only a few times. Antigen specificity is unknown. Findings of the study overall: The antigen specificity of the peripheral T cells (those that were expanded) was not determined. In a subset of nonresponders, normalized T-cell clonal expansion was also low.

The repertoire was sequenced with immunoSEQ multiplex PCR; TCRdb's copy has only in-frame clones and lacks some. The data contain fewer than 4,500 clones, roughly 79% of them singletons. This receptor was identified in an adult with an advanced solid tumor such as melanoma, head and neck, liver or kidney cancer. The chain uses TRBV28 and TRBJ1-5; unclear D gene. The source was CD4+ or CD8+ T cells sorted from blood, collected in a trial of the OX40 agonist ivuxolimab. The CDR3 nucleotides read TGTGCCAGCAGTTCCCAAGGTGAGGGACAGCCCCAGCATTTT. Residues: CASSSQGEGQPQHF.